Sequencing of this T cell receptor beta chain was carried out in a study of molecular identifiers for immune sequencing clone quantification. The germline gives CDR1 SGHRS, CDR2 YFSETQ. V dropped 0 bases and J dropped 5 bases, with 9 bases sitting between them. The CDR3 consists of 13 residues. Naive CD8 library inputs spanned roughly 18,000 to 1,100,000 sorted cells and 10%, 30% or 50% RNA. Previously published methods and listed TCR primers were used for the bulk TCR libraries. One entry per CDR3 protein results from TCRdb running MiXCR on the PCR reads. Found here are around 460,000 distinct CDR3 sequences, about a fifth of them singletons; the top ten hold around 0.84%. Overall study results and limits: Clonotypes topping 20 RNA copies carried over 97% of effector molecules but under 1% of naive ones. Among one million naive cells, spiked Jurkat TCR RNA from a single cell was reportedly detectable.

This clonotype came up a few times. Its antigen is not known. The receptor comes from a human donor in good health. Some libraries in this study had Jurkat cell RNA spiked in. The sample comprised naive CD8+ T cells from blood, with Jurkat cell RNA spiked in. Regarding subset: FACS-sorted CD8+CD4-CCR7+CD45RA+ naive T cells. The chain joins TRBV5-1 to TRBJ2-7; D possibly corresponds to TRBD1 (6 bases). The CDR3 spells CASSLGQVNEQYF. CDR3 in DNA: TGCGCCAGCAGCTTGGGACAGGTTAACGAGCAGTACTTC.